Following are 19 T cell receptor beta chains from one sample sequenced in a study of T cell repertoires in cytomegalovirus infection. TCRdb re-derived calls from the reads in MiXCR, one entry per CDR3 protein. The sample lists fewer than 850,000 distinct CDR3 sequences, under 35% occurring once. What these receptors recognize is not known. Source: cultured CD8+ T cells from PBMCs, taken from culture after CMV antigen stimulation. These receptors were collected from a human donor in good health (CMV status not recorded). Some clones in this sample may be carry-over from other donors' samples.

Only a few counts were recorded for this clonotype. The chain couples TRBV4-2 to TRBJ2-3; 8 bases match TRBD2. Germline CDR1 is LGHNA and CDR2 is YNFKEQ. The V segment lost 4 bases and the J segment 2 bases; nucleotides outside the gene matches: 11. This CDR3 has 17 amino acids. The CDR3 nucleotides read TGTGCCAGCAGCCTTCCAGAAGGCGGGGGGCCCACAGATACGCAGTATTTT. Its translation: CASSLPEGGGPTDTQYF.

This clonotype showed up just a few times. This chain connects TRBV7-8 to TRBJ2-7; 14 bases agree with TRBD2. There are 17 residues in the CDR3. The V segment lost 5 bases and the J segment 0 bases; nucleotides outside the gene matches: 6. From germline, CDR1 is SGHVS and CDR2 FQNEAQ. CDR3 nucleotides: TGTGCCAGCAGCCCGGGACTAGCGGGGGTTCCCTCCTACGAGCAGTACTTC. Its protein is CASSPGLAGVPSYEQYF.

The chain carries TRBV9 and TRBJ1-2, with D hard to call. V shed 0 bases and J shed 1 base, with 13 bases lying between them. Germline-derived CDR1 and CDR2 are SGDLS and YYNGEE. The CDR3 consists of 16 residues. This CDR3 reads CASSVAIDTVNYGYTF. The DNA of the CDR3 is TGTGCCAGCAGCGTAGCTATAGACACAGTTAACTATGGCTACACCTTC.

This clonotype was seen only a few times. The chain recombines TRBV12-3 or TRBV12-4 with TRBJ2-1; a possible D gene is TRBD1 (6 bases). V was pared by 5 bases and J by 6 bases, with 17 bases between. This CDR3 has 15 residues. The CDR3 protein is CASSNPREGGNEQFF. The CDR3, as DNA: TGTGCCAGCAGTAACCCCAGGGAAGGGGGCAATGAGCAGTTCTTC.

There are a few counts of this clonotype. The missing conserved phenylalanine or tryptophan at the end of this CDR3 makes a read error likely. It is unclear where the CDR3 begins or ends on the DNA, so no DNA is shown, and the CDR3 is as TCRdb lists it. The J gene is TRBJ1-4, the V gene TRBV6-5; TRBD1 is the table's D call and was not checked against the DNA. The CDR3 is 10 amino acids long, termini counted. Germline values: CDR1 MNHEY, CDR2 SVGAGI. CDR3 region: CASSFNLGSG.

The chain carries TRBV3-1 and TRBJ1-5; no clear D. Germline CDR1 LGHDT, CDR2 YNNKEL (reference sequence). There are 15 residues in the CDR3. Between the trimmed V and J ends, which lost 4 bases and 4 bases, there was a span of 14 bases. The chain's CDR3 is CASSPSRSLNQPQHF. The CDR3 DNA follows: TGTGCCAGCAGCCCCTCTAGATCCCTTAATCAGCCCCAGCATTTT.

This clonotype was seen a handful of times. Here the CDR3 reads CAALGTTEAFF. CDR3 DNA sequence: TGTGCCGCCCTCGGGACCACTGAAGCTTTCTTT. V is TRBV27 and J is TRBJ1-1; weak D call: TRBD1 (5 bases). The CDR3 is 11 amino acids. V lost 11 bases and J lost 4, with 11 bases in between. Germline lookup yields CDR1 MNHEY and CDR2 SMNVEV (reference sequence).

In its sample, this clonotype was seen many times. The chain couples TRBV7-6 to TRBJ2-5, with a possible D match to TRBD1 (5 bases). Germline assignment: CDR1 SGHVS and CDR2 FNYEAQ. Trimming removed 3 bases at V and 7 bases at J, with 12 bases between. The CDR3 runs to 13 residues. CDR3 residues: CASSLTTERTQYF. The CDR3 coding sequence is TGTGCCAGCAGCTTGACGACAGAGAGGACCCAGTACTTC.

In this sample, this clonotype turned up a few times. The chain joins TRBV7-9 to TRBJ2-3, with D possibly matching TRBD1 (6 bases). The germline gives CDR1 SEHNR, CDR2 FQNEAQ (reference sequence). There are 17 residues in the CDR3. V gave up 1 base and J gave up 2 bases, with 16 bases separating them. The DNA of the CDR3 is TGTGCCAGCAGCTTAGGGCGCAGGCAGGGGTTCACAGATACGCAGTATTTT. The encoded protein is CASSLGRRQGFTDTQYF.

This clonotype was observed many times. An end of the junction differs from the germline gene, which may be a read error. The chain joins TRBV12-3 or TRBV12-4 to TRBJ2-2, with D possibly being TRBD1 or TRBD2 (5 bases each). CDR3 size: 14 residues. CDR3 bases: TGTGCCAGCAGCTTAGTGGGGGACACCGGGGAGCTGTTTTTT. It is translated as CASSLVGDTGELFF.

The rearrangement links TRBV12-3 or TRBV12-4 to TRBJ1-4, with D unclear. V was pared by 10 bases and J by 0 bases, with 12 bases between. The CDR3 totals 14 residues. This chain's CDR3 is CATARITTNEKLFF. CDR3 nucleotide sequence: TGTGCCACCGCCCGCATAACAACTAATGAAAAACTGTTTTTT.

The chain couples TRBV7-8 to TRBJ2-7; TRBD2 is a possible D gene (5 bases). Germline V gene data show CDR1 as SGHVS and CDR2 as FQNEAQ. The CDR3 sequence is 15 residues long. Trimming took 1 base from V and 3 from J, leaving 13 bases between them. As DNA, the CDR3 is TGTGCCAGCAGCTTAGAAACCGCCCGGGGCTACGAGCAGTACTTC. Protein: CASSLETARGYEQYF. Combining the CDR3 with reference TRBV7-8 and TRBJ2-7 gives the whole variable domain GAGVSQSPRYKVAKRGQDVALRCDPISGHVSLFWYQQALGQGPEFLTYFQNEAQLDKSGLPSDRFFAERPEGSVSTLKIQRTQQEDSAVYLCASSLETARGYEQYFGPGTRLTVT.

This clonotype was found a few times. This chain uses TRBV20-1 with TRBJ2-5; TRBD2 aligns across 10 bases. The germline V gene encodes CDR1 DFQATT and CDR2 SNEGSKA (reference sequence). CDR3 length equals 14 residues. Trimming cost V 7 bases and J 5 bases; bases outside gene matches: 10. The CDR3 is CSVRGLAGAETQYF. CDR3 in DNA: TGCAGTGTCAGGGGTCTAGCGGGGGCTGAGACCCAGTACTTC.

This clonotype was seen a few times. CDR3: CASSPIGGRTEAFF. The CDR3 bases are TGCGCCAGCAGCCCCATCGGGGGCAGGACTGAAGCTTTCTTT. This rearrangement joins TRBV4-1 to TRBJ1-1; TRBD1 is a possible D gene (6 bases). Germline CDR1 and CDR2: MGHRA and YSYEKL. The V end lost 4 bases, the J end lost 5 bases, and 14 bases lay between the germline ends. The CDR3 has 14 residues.

The chain joins TRBV7-9 to TRBJ2-3, with 9 bases aligning to TRBD2. CDR1 and CDR2 (germline): SEHNR, FQNEAQ (reference sequence). The V and J ends lost 3 bases and 2 bases, in that order; junction bases with no gene match: 6. The CDR3 runs to 16 residues. The CDR3, as DNA: TGTGCCAGCAGCTTCTCTGGCGGGGGGGACACAGATACGCAGTATTTT. Protein product: CASSFSGGGDTDTQYF. Looking up the rest from reference TRBV7-9 and TRBJ2-3 gives the full variable domain: DTGVSQNPRHKITKRGQNVTFRCDPISEHNRLYWYRQTLGQGPEFLTYFQNEAQLEKSRLLSDRFSAERPKGSFSTLEIQRTEQGDSAMYLCASSFSGGGDTDTQYFGPGTRLTVL.

This clonotype was counted between two and nine times. The chain employs TRBV27 and TRBJ1-5; D is uncertain. The CDR3 contains 12 residues. Germline V gene data show CDR1 as MNHEY and CDR2 as SMNVEV (reference sequence). CDR3 protein: CASGHSNQPQHF. CDR3 DNA sequence: TGTGCTAGTGGGCATAGCAATCAGCCCCAGCATTTT.

This chain links TRBV14 with TRBJ2-1, with D possibly matching TRBD2 (5 bases). The CDR3 covers 15 residues. Germline assignment: CDR1 SGHDN and CDR2 FVKESK. Trimming stripped 4 bases from V and 7 bases from J, with 17 bases between. CDR3 nucleotides: TGTGCCAGCAGCCGGGGTCCGGGGATTCGGAATGAGCAGTTCTTC. Amino acids: CASSRGPGIRNEQFF.

In this sample, this clonotype turned up many times. The chain is built from TRBV7-6 and TRBJ2-5; 7 nucleotides align to TRBD2. The CDR3 runs 14 residues. Trimming removed 5 bases from V and 5 bases from J; junction bases left unmatched: 8. CDR1 and CDR2 (germline): SGHVS, FNYEAQ. The CDR3 DNA sequence: TGTGCCAGCAGCGACGCGGGGGTCACGGAGACCCAGTACTTC. This codes for CASSDAGVTETQYF.

The CDR3: CASRLSPSGGGQGTGELFF. CDR3 DNA: TGTGCCAGCAGACTCTCCCCTAGCGGGGGCGGCCAGGGGACCGGGGAGCTGTTTTTT. The V call is TRBV6-5, the J call TRBJ2-2; 10 nucleotides line up with TRBD2. The V gene end was trimmed by 6 bases and the J gene end by 5 bases; junction bases not matched to a gene: 18. The CDR3 totals 19 residues. Germline V lookup: CDR1 MNHEY, CDR2 SVGAGI.